This TCR beta chain was documented in a study of shared clonotypes between healthy human individuals. Study outcomes and limitations: Naive CD4 clonotype sharing across a few donors was around 5%. Clonotype sharing levels among donors were expected to vary with sequencing depth.

The CDR3 extends over 12 amino acids. V was shortened by 6 bases and J by 2 bases, with 8 bases between the two germline ends. Germline V CDR1 and CDR2: SGHTA, FQGNSA. The assay was immunoSEQ multiplex PCR, and TCRdb's table has in-frame clones only and misses some. Of under 1 million clones in the sample, approximately 92% were seen once. Notes on this clone: Antigen specificity is unknown. In the same sample, other DNA sequences code for this CDR3.

CD45RO-negative, CCR7-positively selected cells formed the naive CD8 fraction, excluding terminally differentiated effector memory CD45RA+ cells. The study drew all its donors from Caucasian adults living in Nashville, Tennessee. The origin of this receptor is a man aged 25-45 years in good health. The chain employs TRBV7-2 and TRBJ2-7; D is unresolved. The sample taken for sequencing was naive CD8+ T cells sorted from blood. The CDR3 region has the DNA TGTGCCAGCAGTTATGCCGCCTACGAGCAGTACTTC. Residues: CASSYAAYEQYF.